This T cell receptor beta chain derives from a study of shared clonotypes between healthy human individuals. This clone occurred once. Profiling relied on immunoSEQ multiplex PCR, and the TCRdb table lists in-frame clones only, not all of them. This table has roughly 890,000 clones, around 92% appearing once. Naive CD8 cells were CD45RO-negative, positively selected for CCR7, excluding terminally differentiated effector memory CD45RA+ cells. This CDR3 is built from 18 residues. V was clipped by 5 bases and J by 3 bases; unmatched bases: 12. Germline loops: CDR1 SGHVS, CDR2 FNYEAQ. Sequencing was done on a sample of naive CD8+ T cells sorted from blood. This chain uses TRBV7-6 with TRBJ2-6; 8 nucleotides agree with TRBD1. This sequence was found in a man aged 25-40 years in good health. The CDR3 reads CASSNQGRGLGGANVLTF. Here the CDR3 DNA reads TGTGCCAGCAGCAATCAAGGCAGGGGGCTGGGTGGGGCCAACGTCCTGACTTTC.